This entry lists 30 T cell receptor beta chains sequenced from one sample in a study of blood T cell repertoires in COVID-19. Method: immunoSEQ multiplex PCR; TCRdb's copy keeps in-frame clones and lacks some. The sample lists 88,000 or so clones; 86% were seen once. Sequencing used peripheral blood. Receptors originate from a man aged 55-75 years with acute or convalescent COVID-19.

The rearrangement joins TRBV5-1 to TRBJ1-4, with TRBD1 matching over 9 bases. Germline CDR1 is SGHRS and CDR2 is YFSETQ. This CDR3 has 15 residues. V lost 5 bases, J lost 7 bases, and 9 bases stayed unmatched. The CDR3: CASRNLQGAGEKLFF. CDR3 nucleotides: TGCGCCAGCAGAAACCTACAGGGGGCGGGTGAAAAACTGTTTTTT.

This clone was counted a single time. The chain employs TRBV7-9 and TRBJ1-4; D remains ambiguous. Germline V lookup: CDR1 SEHNR, CDR2 FQNEAQ (reference sequence). The CDR3 has 15 amino acids. The V end lost 4 bases, the J end lost 7 bases, and 16 bases lay between the germline ends. The CDR3 spells CASSSDPDLGEKLFF. The CDR3 DNA reads as TGTGCCAGCAGCTCAGACCCGGACTTGGGTGAAAAACTGTTTTTT.

This chain links TRBV20-1 with TRBJ2-3, with unresolved D. The CDR3 spans 15 residues. From germline, CDR1 is DFQATT and CDR2 SNEGSKA (reference sequence). Trimming took 3 bases from V and 3 from J, leaving 16 bases between them. The CDR3 DNA reads TGCAGTGCTAGTCTCTCTAGGTCGAGTACAGATACGCAGTATTTT. Protein: CSASLSRSSTDTQYF.

This clone came up a few times. The chain joins TRBV5-1 to TRBJ2-7; 8 nucleotides line up with TRBD1. The germline gives CDR1 SGHRS, CDR2 YFSETQ. The ends lost 4 bases at V and 2 bases at J; junction bases unmatched: 8. This CDR3 is built from 15 residues. CDR3 region: CASSLGGQGAYEQYF. The CDR3 nucleotides read TGCGCCAGCAGCCTAGGAGGACAGGGAGCCTACGAGCAGTACTTC.

This clone was observed a few times. The chain combines TRBV7-2 with TRBJ2-1; possibly TRBD2 for D (5 bases). Germline V lookup: CDR1 SGHTA, CDR2 FQGNSA. The germline V and J ends were trimmed by 1 base and 4 bases, with 8 bases remaining between them. This CDR3 has 14 residues. The CDR3 loop reads CASSLDGVYNEQFF. CDR3 sequence (DNA): TGTGCCAGCAGCTTAGACGGGGTATACAATGAGCAGTTCTTC.

This chain uses TRBV14 with TRBJ1-2; D is uncertain. The germline CDR1 and CDR2 sequences are SGHDN and FVKESK. Trimming left V 0 bases short and J 1 base short, with 3 bases between. CDR3 length: 13 residues. DNA for the CDR3: TGTGCCAGCAGCCAAGACATTAACTATGGCTACACCTTC. Protein: CASSQDINYGYTF.

J is TRBJ2-7 and V is TRBV29-1, with 10 bases aligning to TRBD2. This CDR3 contains 15 residues. Trimming took 4 bases from V and 5 from J; bases not matched to a gene: 11. From germline, CDR1 is SQVTM and CDR2 ANQGSEA. CDR3: CSVGVSGLAINEQYF. In nucleotides, the CDR3 is TGCAGCGTTGGGGTATCGGGACTAGCGATAAACGAGCAGTACTTC.

The chain recombines TRBV6-5 with TRBJ1-6; D might be TRBD1 (6 bases). Germline CDR1 and CDR2: MNHEY and SVGAGI. The V end lost 2 bases, the J end lost 6 bases, and 8 bases lay between the germline ends. There are 14 residues in the CDR3. This CDR3 is CASSYRQVNSPLHF. The CDR3, as DNA: TGTGCCAGCAGTTACCGACAGGTTAATTCACCCCTCCACTTT.

This clone was seen a handful of times. This chain links TRBV7-2 with TRBJ1-1; possibly TRBD1 for D (6 bases). Between the trimmed V and J ends, which lost 5 bases and 4 bases, there was a span of 14 bases. This CDR3 region has 14 residues. Looked up from germline, CDR1 is SGHTA and CDR2 is FQGNSA. The CDR3 reads CASSQGFVGTEAFF. CDR3 DNA sequence: TGTGCCAGCAGCCAGGGGTTTGTCGGCACTGAAGCTTTCTTT.

The chain links TRBV6-4 to TRBJ2-1; 7 positions agree with TRBD2. V shed 3 bases, J shed 9 bases, and the junction held 11 bases outside the gene matches. There are 15 residues in the CDR3. CDR1 is MRHNA and CDR2 is SNTAGT in the germline V gene. For the CDR3, the DNA is TGTGCCAGCAGTGAGAGGTCGGGCGGGGGAGGTGAGCAGTTCTTC. Translation gives CASSERSGGGGEQFF.

V usage is TRBV10-2 and J usage is TRBJ1-1, with 7 nucleotides matching TRBD1. The CDR3 is 14 residues long. After removal of 5 bases from V and 1 base from J, the junction contained 4 bases not matched to a gene. Germline CDR1 and CDR2: WSHSY and SAAADI. The CDR3 region is CASSFGTANTEAFF. CDR3 DNA sequence: TGCGCCAGCAGTTTCGGGACAGCGAACACTGAAGCTTTCTTT.

This rearrangement joins TRBV9 to TRBJ1-5, with TRBD1 matching over 7 bases. The V gene end was trimmed by 0 bases and the J gene end by 2 bases; junction bases not matched to a gene: 2. CDR3 size: 15 residues. In germline, CDR1 is SGDLS, CDR2 YYNGEE. The CDR3 spells CASSVDTGGNQPQHF. In DNA, the CDR3 is TGTGCCAGCAGCGTAGACACAGGGGGCAATCAGCCCCAGCATTTT.

V gene TRBV2 combines with J gene TRBJ2-5, with D tentatively TRBD2 (6 bases). Germline values: CDR1 SNHLY, CDR2 FYNNEI. Trimming took off 2 bases at V and 5 bases at J, with 15 bases between the two ends. The CDR3 has 15 residues. This chain's CDR3 is CASSELAVFWETQYF. The DNA of the CDR3 is TGTGCCAGCAGTGAATTAGCGGTATTCTGGGAGACCCAGTACTTC.

The chain couples TRBV6-2 or TRBV6-3 to TRBJ2-3; 7 nucleotides align to TRBD1. Per the germline V gene, CDR1 is MNHEY and CDR2 is SVGEGT. V lost 2 bases, J lost 4 bases, and 6 bases stayed unmatched. The CDR3 is 15 residues long. The CDR3 region is CASSYLTGRPDTQYF. The DNA for the CDR3 is TGTGCCAGCAGTTACCTGACAGGGCGCCCAGATACGCAGTATTTT.

This clone was detected a few times. The rearrangement joins TRBV5-1 to TRBJ2-7; possibly TRBD1 for D (6 bases). From germline, CDR1 is SGHRS and CDR2 YFSETQ. Trimming took off 5 bases at V and 4 bases at J, with 19 bases between the two ends. This CDR3 contains 15 residues. The CDR3 region has the DNA TGCGCCAGCAGGCCCCTTCTTCAGGGGTCTTACGAGCAGTACTTC. Amino acids: CASRPLLQGSYEQYF.

This clone was recorded a few times. J is TRBJ1-2 and V is TRBV25-1, with a weak D call TRBD1 (6 bases). Germline CDR1 reads MGHDK; CDR2 reads SYGVNS. The CDR3 covers 13 residues. V was shortened by 9 bases and J by 4 bases, with 15 bases between the two germline ends. Here the CDR3 reads CASSRDTTYGYTF. The DNA of the CDR3 is TGTGCCAGTTCCCGGGACACGACCTATGGCTACACCTTC.

This clone was counted a single time. The V gene is TRBV19, the J gene TRBJ1-4; 10 bases align to TRBD1. The germline gives CDR1 LNHDA, CDR2 SQIVND (reference sequence). The CDR3 covers 15 residues. V lost 3 bases and J lost 4; bases outside the gene matches: 2. CDR3 amino acids: CASSIRTGGNEKLFF. The CDR3 DNA is TGTGCCAGTAGTATTCGGACAGGGGGTAATGAAAAACTGTTTTTT.

The chain couples TRBV2 to TRBJ1-2, with TRBD1 matching 7 bases. Trimming cost V 1 base and J 3 bases; bases outside gene matches: 2. The germline V gene has CDR1 SNHLY and CDR2 FYNNEI. This CDR3 has 14 amino acids. DNA for the CDR3: TGTGCCAGCAGTGAAGGACAGGGCTACTATGGCTACACCTTC. This sequence encodes CASSEGQGYYGYTF.

The chain combines TRBV10-3 with TRBJ1-4, with 7 nucleotides matching TRBD1. V lost 10 bases to trimming and J lost 0 bases; unmatched junction nucleotides: 20. The CDR3 spans 19 residues. Germline values: CDR1 ENHRY, CDR2 SYGVKD. CDR3 sequence reads: CATHRGVERTGSTNEKLFF. CDR3 nucleotides: TGTGCCACACATCGAGGTGTGGAGCGGACAGGCTCAACTAATGAAAAACTGTTTTTT.

This chain connects TRBV6-4 to TRBJ2-1; 10 bases are shared with TRBD1. The CDR3 consists of 13 residues. With 4 bases clipped from V and 12 bases from J, the junction kept 6 bases outside the gene matches. CDR1 and CDR2 from the germline V gene are MRHNA and SNTAGT. DNA of the CDR3: TGTGCCAGCAGTGCTTTGACAGGGGGCAGGCAGTTCTTC. The encoded protein is CASSALTGGRQFF.

This chain links TRBV20-1 with TRBJ2-5, with TRBD1 matching 8 bases. Germline CDR1 is DFQATT and CDR2 is SNEGSKA (reference sequence). The CDR3 runs 14 residues. V lost 3 bases, J lost 1 base, and 4 bases stayed unmatched. CDR3 in amino acids: CSASGQGSQETQYF. The DNA of the CDR3 is TGCAGTGCTAGTGGACAGGGTTCCCAAGAGACCCAGTACTTC.

This chain links TRBV30 with TRBJ1-5; D possibly corresponds to TRBD1 (6 bases). Between the trimmed V and J ends, which lost 2 bases and 5 bases, there was a span of 10 bases. Germline V gene data show CDR1 as GTSNPN and CDR2 as SVGIG (reference sequence). This CDR3 region has 13 residues. The CDR3 nucleotides read TGTGCCTGGAGTTCATCAGGGGATCAGCCCCAGCATTTT. It codes for CAWSSSGDQPQHF.

The rearrangement links TRBV5-1 to TRBJ2-7, with a tentative D call TRBD1 (5 bases). CDR3 length equals 14 residues. V lost 2 bases to trimming and J lost 5 bases, with 14 bases between them. Germline V gene sequence: CDR1 SGHRS, CDR2 YFSETQ. Written as DNA, the CDR3 is TGCGCCAGCAGCTTAGCAGGGTCCTACCACGAGCAGTACTTC. Its translation is CASSLAGSYHEQYF.

This chain connects TRBV10-3 to TRBJ1-1; possible D gene TRBD1, 5 bases. The length of the CDR3 is 13 residues. Germline V CDR1 and CDR2: ENHRY, SYGVKD. With 4 bases removed from V and 0 bases from J, the gap between germline ends came to 6 bases. The CDR3 region is CAISGQMNTEAFF. Here the CDR3 DNA reads TGTGCCATCAGTGGACAGATGAACACTGAAGCTTTCTTT.

The V call is TRBV9, the J call TRBJ2-2, with TRBD2 matching 11 bases. Losses at the gene ends were 5 bases for V and 3 bases for J; bases not matched to a gene: 6. The CDR3 spans 16 residues. Germline V gene data show CDR1 as SGDLS and CDR2 as YYNGEE. DNA of the CDR3: TGTGCCAGCAGTGTGGGACTAGCGGTTGACACCGGGGAGCTGTTTTTT. It yields the protein CASSVGLAVDTGELFF.

This chain links TRBV9 with TRBJ1-5; D remains ambiguous. The CDR3 runs 14 residues. Per germline, CDR1 SGDLS and CDR2 YYNGEE. V lost 3 bases to trimming and J lost 3 bases, with 10 bases between them. The CDR3 DNA reads as TGTGCCAGCAGCGACGGGATACACAATCAGCCCCAGCATTTT. Translation: CASSDGIHNQPQHF.

The chain uses TRBV10-3 and TRBJ2-7, with TRBD1 identical over 10 bases. This CDR3 has 14 residues. Germline assignment: CDR1 ENHRY and CDR2 SYGVKD. The V gene end was trimmed by 10 bases and the J gene end by 0 bases; junction bases not matched to a gene: 6. The CDR3 region is CATMDRGTSYEQYF. DNA for the CDR3: TGTGCCACCATGGACAGGGGGACCTCCTACGAGCAGTACTTC.

The chain is built from TRBV5-5 and TRBJ2-1, with TRBD2 matching 12 bases. The CDR3 spans 18 residues. Germline CDR1 SGHKS, CDR2 YYEKEE (reference sequence). With V trimmed by 0 bases and J by 2 bases, 6 bases remained unmatched. CDR3 bases: TGTGCCAGCAGCTTGGGCCCTAGCGGGAGGGCCGCCTACAATGAGCAGTTCTTC. Translated, it gives CASSLGPSGRAAYNEQFF.

This chain connects TRBV10-2 to TRBJ1-2; no clear D. The CDR3 length is 13 residues. From germline, CDR1 is WSHSY and CDR2 SAAADI. V lost 0 bases, J lost 2 bases, and 4 bases lay in between. The CDR3 sequence is CASSESMNYGYTF. CDR3 sequence (DNA): TGCGCCAGCAGTGAGTCCATGAACTATGGCTACACCTTC.

The chain combines TRBV19 with TRBJ2-1; D remains unclear. The CDR3 totals 14 residues. V was cut by 4 bases and J by 1 base, with 8 bases left in between. Per the germline V gene, CDR1 is LNHDA and CDR2 is SQIVND (reference sequence). The CDR3 DNA follows: TGTGCCAGTAGTAGTCTAGTATCCTACAATGAGCAGTTCTTC. As protein: CASSSLVSYNEQFF.